The 24 T cell receptor beta chains in this list originate from one sample, sequenced in a study of OX40 agonist ivuxolimab in advanced cancers. The assay was immunoSEQ multiplex PCR, and TCRdb's table has in-frame clones only and misses some. The data contain 30,000 to 35,000 clones, about 82% of them singletons. The sample in question was CD4+ or CD8+ T cells sorted from blood, obtained in a trial of the OX40 agonist ivuxolimab. The origin of the receptors is an adult with an advanced solid tumor such as melanoma, head and neck, liver or kidney cancer.

The CDR3 spells CASSPGQVTEAFF. The CDR3 nucleotides read TGTGCCAGTAGCCCGGGACAGGTAACTGAAGCTTTCTTT. The chain has TRBV7-2 and TRBJ1-1; 8 bases match TRBD1. V was pared by 9 bases and J by 5 bases, with 8 bases of the junction left unmatched. The length of the CDR3 is 13 residues. Per germline, CDR1 SGHTA and CDR2 FQGNSA. Full variable domain (rest looked up from reference TRBV7-2 and TRBJ1-1): GAGVSQSPSNKVTEKGKDVELRCDPISGHTALYWYRQSLGQGLEFLIYFQGNSAPDKSGLPSDRFSAERTGGSVSTLTIQRTQQEDSAVYLCASSPGQVTEAFFGQGTRLTVV.

The chain employs TRBV15 and TRBJ2-7; 9 nucleotides line up with TRBD2. The CDR3 is 16 amino acids. V dropped 5 bases and J dropped 6; count of bases not matched to a gene: 14. The germline gives CDR1 LNHNV, CDR2 YYDKDF (reference sequence). The CDR3 sequence: CATSEQPGLAIPEQYF. The CDR3 bases are TGTGCCACCAGCGAACAACCGGGACTAGCAATTCCCGAGCAGTACTTC.

The V gene is TRBV19, the J gene TRBJ1-1, with D uncertain. Per germline, CDR1 LNHDA and CDR2 SQIVND (reference sequence). This CDR3 is 11 amino acids long. Between the trimmed V and J ends, which lost 0 bases and 5 bases, there was a span of 1 base. The CDR3 protein is CASSIETEAFF. The CDR3, as DNA: TGTGCCAGTAGTATAGAAACTGAAGCTTTCTTT.

A single count supports this clone. The chain joins TRBV6-4 to TRBJ1-1; no definite D call. Germline-derived CDR1 and CDR2 are MRHNA and SNTAGT. Trimming pared 3 bases from V and 1 base from J, leaving 6 bases between. The CDR3 has 13 amino acids. CDR3 nucleotides: TGTGCCAGCAGTGAAATACCGAACACTGAAGCTTTCTTT. This sequence encodes CASSEIPNTEAFF.

V is TRBV7-9 and J is TRBJ1-5, with D possibly TRBD1 on 5 matching bases. Trimming shortened V by 2 bases and J by 8 bases, and 7 bases separated the two germline ends. Germline CDR1 is SEHNR and CDR2 is FQNEAQ (reference sequence). This CDR3 has 12 residues. This chain's CDR3 is CASSLWDEPQHF. Written as DNA, the CDR3 is TGTGCCAGCAGCTTATGGGACGAGCCCCAGCATTTT.

The chain carries TRBV28 and TRBJ1-4; D ambiguous. With 6 bases removed from V and 6 bases from J, the gap between germline ends came to 14 bases. This CDR3 spans 14 amino acids. Germline values: CDR1 MDHEN, CDR2 SYDVKM. In DNA, the CDR3 is TGTGCCAGCAGCCCTCCAGGACCCTATGAAAAACTGTTTTTT. Translating it yields CASSPPGPYEKLFF.

The gene calls are TRBV7-8 and TRBJ1-3; the D gene is possibly TRBD1 (5 bases). Looked up from germline, CDR1 is SGHVS and CDR2 is FQNEAQ. The CDR3 is 18 amino acids. Trimming took 1 base from V and 1 from J, leaving 17 bases between them. CDR3 residues: CASSLVGPATLSGNTIYF. CDR3 nucleotide sequence: TGTGCCAGCAGCTTAGTGGGGCCAGCCACATTATCTGGAAACACCATATATTTT.

The chain carries TRBV7-9 and TRBJ2-1; possible D gene TRBD1, 5 bases. The CDR3 loop spans 13 amino acids. In germline, CDR1 is SEHNR, CDR2 FQNEAQ (reference sequence). Trimming pared 1 base from V and 7 bases from J, leaving 8 bases between. This CDR3 is CASSLGGWNEQFF. The CDR3 nucleotides read TGTGCCAGCAGCTTAGGGGGCTGGAATGAGCAGTTCTTC.

The J gene is TRBJ2-7, the V gene TRBV2; 10 bases map to TRBD1. After removal of 10 bases from V and 5 bases from J, the junction contained 11 bases not matched to a gene. CDR3 length equals 14 residues. Germline V lookup: CDR1 SNHLY, CDR2 FYNNEI. The CDR3 sequence is CAITPGDRGHEQYF. The CDR3 DNA reads TGTGCCATCACCCCGGGGGACAGGGGCCACGAGCAGTACTTC.

This clone was observed a single time. The chain links TRBV27 to TRBJ2-7, with a weak D call TRBD1 (6 bases). Trimming removed 3 bases at V and 3 bases at J, with 9 bases between. Germline loops: CDR1 MNHEY, CDR2 SMNVEV (reference sequence). CDR3 size: 13 residues. The CDR3 loop is CASSFQGRYEQYF. The CDR3 DNA is TGTGCCAGCAGTTTTCAGGGGCGCTACGAGCAGTACTTC.

The chain combines TRBV30 with TRBJ1-2; 12 nucleotides agree with TRBD1. V gave up 2 bases and J gave up 8 bases; unmatched junction bases: 3. The CDR3 consists of 13 residues. Germline loops: CDR1 GTSNPN, CDR2 SVGIG (reference sequence). The CDR3 sequence is CAWSIGTGGGYTF. CDR3 coding DNA: TGTGCCTGGAGTATCGGGACAGGGGGCGGCTACACCTTC.

The V call is TRBV4-1, the J call TRBJ1-1, with D unresolved. CDR1 MGHRA and CDR2 YSYEKL come from the germline V gene. Trimming shortened V by 3 bases and J by 4 bases, and 15 bases separated the two germline ends. This CDR3 is 15 amino acids long. DNA of the CDR3: TGCGCCAGCAGCCAGGAATTACGGGATTCCACTGAAGCTTTCTTT. Amino acid sequence: CASSQELRDSTEAFF.

This clone was recorded once. V and J are TRBV11-3 and TRBJ2-2; D may be TRBD1 (7 bases). CDR3 length equals 15 residues. Germline loops: CDR1 SGHNT, CDR2 YENEEA. V was clipped by 5 bases and J by 7 bases, with 17 bases between them. The CDR3 DNA sequence: TGTGCCAGCAGCGTCCAGGGGGGTATTGGCGGGGAGCTGTTTTTT. It codes for CASSVQGGIGGELFF.

V gene TRBV27 combines with J gene TRBJ2-1; either TRBD1 or TRBD2 may fit D (5 bases each). The length of the CDR3 is 14 residues. V was pared by 5 bases and J by 6 bases, with 14 bases between. Germline CDR1 is MNHEY and CDR2 is SMNVEV (reference sequence). This CDR3 is CASSGGWGINEQFF. The CDR3 region has the DNA TGTGCCAGCAGTGGAGGCTGGGGGATCAATGAGCAGTTCTTC.

This sequence joins TRBV19 and TRBJ2-6; D is unresolved. Germline CDR1 LNHDA, CDR2 SQIVND (reference sequence). Trimming stripped 3 bases from V and 0 bases from J, with 12 bases between. This CDR3 region has 17 residues. In nucleotides, the CDR3 is TGTGCCAGTAGTATCGGGTACGTGGACTCTGGGGCCAACGTCCTGACTTTC. It yields the protein CASSIGYVDSGANVLTF.

The V and J genes are TRBV29-1 and TRBJ2-5; D may be TRBD1 or TRBD2 (5 bases each). In germline, CDR1 is SQVTM, CDR2 ANQGSEA. CDR3 length equals 13 residues. V lost 1 base and J lost 3, with 9 bases in between. CDR3 nucleotide sequence: TGCAGCGTTGAAGGGGGGTGGGAAGAGACCCAGTACTTC. Protein product: CSVEGGWEETQYF.

This clone showed up just once. The V and J genes are TRBV7-6 and TRBJ1-1; possibly TRBD1 for D (5 bases). The germline gives CDR1 SGHVS, CDR2 FNYEAQ. Trimming stripped 2 bases from V and 5 bases from J, with 9 bases between. The CDR3 consists of 13 residues. The CDR3 DNA reads TGTGCCAGCAGCTTATCAGGGAGGACTGAAGCTTTCTTT. This gives the protein CASSLSGRTEAFF.

The chain joins TRBV19 to TRBJ1-2; D is uncertain. Trimming pared 6 bases from V and 3 bases from J, leaving 11 bases between. The CDR3 is 13 residues long. Looked up from germline, CDR1 is LNHDA and CDR2 is SQIVND (reference sequence). For the CDR3, the DNA is TGTGCCAGTAGCCCACAGATTGACTATGGCTACACCTTC. It translates to CASSPQIDYGYTF.

The chain has TRBV27 and TRBJ2-3; D ambiguous. There are 14 residues in the CDR3. The germline V gene has CDR1 MNHEY and CDR2 SMNVEV (reference sequence). V was clipped by 4 bases and J by 5 bases, with 13 bases between them. CDR3 residues: CASSSTPFGDTQYF. The CDR3 coding sequence is TGTGCCAGCAGTTCGACCCCGTTCGGAGATACGCAGTATTTT.

The chain combines TRBV5-4 with TRBJ2-5; unclear D gene. CDR1 is SGHNT and CDR2 is YYREEE in the germline V gene (reference sequence). V was pared by 4 bases and J by 4 bases, with 11 bases between. The CDR3 is made up of 13 amino acids. DNA for the CDR3: TGTGCCAGCAGCCAAGAAACCACAGAGACCCAGTACTTC. It specifies CASSQETTETQYF.

The gene calls are TRBV7-9 and TRBJ1-1; unclear D gene. Trimming pared 1 base from V and 0 bases from J, leaving 12 bases between. Per the germline V gene, CDR1 is SEHNR and CDR2 is FQNEAQ (reference sequence). The CDR3 loop spans 16 amino acids. The CDR3, as DNA: TGTGCCAGCAGCTTAGGAGTGGCAGGAGTGAACACTGAAGCTTTCTTT. Its translation is CASSLGVAGVNTEAFF.

The rearrangement uses TRBV2 and TRBJ2-1; no reliable D call. Germline CDR1 is SNHLY and CDR2 is FYNNEI. Deletions cut 0 bases from V and 0 bases from J, with 6 bases between. This CDR3 comprises 15 residues. DNA for the CDR3: TGTGCCAGCAGTGAAGCGCGGAGCTCCTACAATGAGCAGTTCTTC. The encoded protein is CASSEARSSYNEQFF.

The chain combines TRBV7-2 with TRBJ2-7; TRBD2 matches 12 bases. Trimming took 5 bases from V and 0 from J; bases not matched to a gene: 14. This CDR3 comprises 19 residues. Germline V gene sequence: CDR1 SGHTA, CDR2 FQGNSA. The CDR3 loop reads CASSPPGELAGGSSYEQYF. The CDR3 DNA follows: TGTGCCAGCAGCCCCCCTGGAGAACTAGCGGGGGGAAGCTCCTACGAGCAGTACTTC. The complete variable domain, with remaining parts taken from reference TRBV7-2 and TRBJ2-7, reads GAGVSQSPSNKVTEKGKDVELRCDPISGHTALYWYRQSLGQGLEFLIYFQGNSAPDKSGLPSDRFSAERTGGSVSTLTIQRTQQEDSAVYLCASSPPGELAGGSSYEQYFGPGTRLTVT.

The V and J genes are TRBV28 and TRBJ1-3, with 7 bases lining up with TRBD1. The V gene's germline CDR1 is MDHEN and CDR2 SYDVKM. The CDR3 consists of 12 residues. The V segment lost 10 bases and the J segment 6 bases; nucleotides outside the gene matches: 6. DNA for the CDR3: TGTGCCACAGGGGGGAGGACAAACACCATATATTTT. This translates into CATGGRTNTIYF.